This T cell receptor (beta chain) was captured in a study of cytomegalovirus exposure and HLA in healthy donors. Study background: An earlier analysis identified 117 million unique TCR beta sequences in about 200 million T cells.

CDR3 length: 14 residues. CDR1 and CDR2 from the germline V gene are SQVTM and ANQGSEA. With V trimmed by 7 bases and J by 4 bases, 9 bases remained unmatched. Primers for the PCR totalled 60 Vbeta and 13 Jbeta. The assay was immunoSEQ multiplex PCR, and TCRdb's table has in-frame clones only and misses some. The data contain roughly 96,000 clones, about four fifths of them singletons. This TCR derives from a woman in her 70s in good health and CMV-seropositive. This chain uses TRBV29-1 with TRBJ1-2; the match to TRBD1 covers 10 bases. Sequencing input: PBMCs. CDR3 DNA sequence: TGCAGCGGTACCGGGACAGGGGACTTCTATGGCTACACCTTC. Translated: CSGTGTGDFYGYTF.